These 4 T cell receptor beta chains share one sample of origin, sequenced in a study of T-cell reconstitution after alpha-beta-depleted transplantation in children. This sample's TCRbeta library carried unique molecular identifier barcodes. A single record per CDR3 protein comes from TCRdb applying MiXCR to the PCR reads. Of fewer than 95,000 distinct CDR3 sequences in the sample, 12% were seen once. Specimen: PBMCs from the stem cell graft donor, collected from the stem cell graft. Receptor source: a human donor who donated a stem cell graft to a child with inherited bone marrow failure.

This clonotype was observed at least ten times. V and J are TRBV29-1 and TRBJ2-3; 7 bases align to TRBD2. V was pared by 6 bases and J by 2 bases, with 11 bases of the junction left unmatched. This CDR3 is built from 15 residues. CDR1 and CDR2 from the germline V gene are SQVTM and ANQGSEA. DNA for the CDR3: TGCAGCGTCGCCGGGGGGAAGGGACCCACAGATACGCAGTATTTT. It codes for CSVAGGKGPTDTQYF.

This clonotype has a count of ten or more. The chain carries TRBV7-9 and TRBJ2-7; D is tentatively TRBD1 or TRBD2 (5 bases each). The germline V gene encodes CDR1 SEHNR and CDR2 FQNEAQ (reference sequence). Trimming took 4 bases from V and 3 from J, leaving 13 bases between them. The CDR3 is made up of 14 amino acids. This CDR3 is CASSSRDRGYEQYF. The CDR3 bases are TGTGCCAGCAGCTCCCGGGACCGGGGCTACGAGCAGTACTTC.

This clonotype has more than one count but fewer than ten. CDR3 nucleotide sequence: TGTGCCAGCACCGTGACTAGCGGGGTCAATGAGCAGTTCTTC. Residues: CASTVTSGVNEQFF. J is TRBJ2-1 and V is TRBV7-2, with 11 bases lining up with TRBD2. There are 14 residues in the CDR3. Germline-derived CDR1 and CDR2 are SGHTA and FQGNSA. Trimming removed 7 bases from V and 6 bases from J; junction bases left unmatched: 5. The full variable domain, in which reference TRBV7-2 and TRBJ2-1 provide the parts outside the CDR3, is GAGVSQSPSNKVTEKGKDVELRCDPISGHTALYWYRQSLGQGLEFLIYFQGNSAPDKSGLPSDRFSAERTGGSVSTLTIQRTQQEDSAVYLCASTVTSGVNEQFFGPGTRLTVL.

This clonotype was observed many times. V gene TRBV19 combines with J gene TRBJ2-3, with D tentatively TRBD1 (6 bases). The ends were cut back, 11 bases at V and 5 bases at J, with 17 bases in the middle. This CDR3 has 13 residues. Germline assignment: CDR1 LNHDA and CDR2 SQIVND (reference sequence). The CDR3, as DNA: TGTGCCTCCAAAACGGAAGGGGGAGATACGCAGTATTTT. Its translation is CASKTEGGDTQYF.